This is a list of T cell receptor beta chains from one sample in a study of cytomegalovirus exposure and HLA in healthy donors. Sequencing was performed with immunoSEQ multiplex PCR; in TCRdb, only in-frame clones are kept and a portion is missing. In total, the table holds around 52,000 clones. Sequenced: PBMCs. The receptors were sampled from a man aged 35-49 years in good health and CMV-seropositive. The conserved cysteine and the conserved F or W are not part of the CDR3 here. Each record gives: V gene, CDR3 protein.

TRBV28	ASSTGTRSYNEQF
TRBV27	ASSKSGGLSYEQY
TRBV7-9	ASSSVTSTYEQY
TRBV18	ASSSTGGVGEQF
TRBV27	ASSPRRGQGANYGYT
TRBV5-1	ASSFVATNEKLF
TRBV30	AWTNGVSTDTQY
TRBV10-3	AISDLYEQY
TRBV5-4	ASSLEPSGGAAQY
TRBV13	ASSLGLKGDIQYQETQY
TRBV9	ASSVLSRFTDTQY
TRBV11-3	ASSKKGLASHEQF
TRBV5-1	ASSLEPTGLATNEKLF
TRBV29-1	SVEGGQAASYEQY
TRBV5-6	ASSQQGTRKVYNSPLH
TRBV5-6	ASSRTSGRGPKETQY
TRBV5-1	ASSLGDSEAF